This TCR beta chain was recovered during a study of blood T cell repertoires in COVID-19. Germline CDR1 SGHTA, CDR2 FQGTGA. With V trimmed by 2 bases and J by 4 bases, 3 bases remained unmatched. This CDR3 is built from 15 residues. Repertoires were generated with immunoSEQ multiplex PCR, while TCRdb's copy carries only in-frame clones and drops some. Counted here are 270,000 or so clones, around nine tenths occurring once; the ten biggest clones make up approximately 2.4%. The clonotype originates from a woman between 18 and 29 years old who had recovered from COVID-19. The chain employs TRBV7-3 and TRBJ2-2; 8 bases map to TRBD1. The sample consisted of PBMCs or T cells enriched from blood (not recorded which). The CDR3 DNA reads as TGTGCCAGCAGCTTAGGACAGGGCGTCACCGGGGAGCTGTTTTTT. This gives the protein CASSLGQGVTGELFF.